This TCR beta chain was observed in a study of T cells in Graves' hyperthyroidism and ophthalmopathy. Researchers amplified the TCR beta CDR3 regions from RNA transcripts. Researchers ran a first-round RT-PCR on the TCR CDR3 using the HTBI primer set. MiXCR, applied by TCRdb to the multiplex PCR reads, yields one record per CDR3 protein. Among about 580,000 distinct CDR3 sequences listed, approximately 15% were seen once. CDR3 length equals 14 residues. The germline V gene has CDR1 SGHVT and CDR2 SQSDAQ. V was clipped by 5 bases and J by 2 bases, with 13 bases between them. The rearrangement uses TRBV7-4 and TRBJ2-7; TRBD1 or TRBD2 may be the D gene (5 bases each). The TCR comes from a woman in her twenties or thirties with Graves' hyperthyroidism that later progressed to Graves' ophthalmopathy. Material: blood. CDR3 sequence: CASSEGTQTYEQYF. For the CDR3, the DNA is TGTGCCAGCAGCGAGGGGACGCAGACCTACGAGCAGTACTTC.